These T cell receptor beta chains were read from a single sample in a study of cytomegalovirus exposure and HLA in healthy donors. Produced via immunoSEQ multiplex PCR; TCRdb's table is partial and in-frame only. Altogether around 200,000 clones are present, 79% being singletons, with the ten largest covering under 3%. Sequencing used PBMCs. These receptors were collected from a woman between 45 and 65 years old in good health and CMV-seronegative. Each CDR3 is given with its conserved first and last residue. Each record gives: clone size, V gene, D gene, J gene, CDR3 protein, CDR3 DNA. The D gene is left open where the match is weak. The size field is filled for only some rows; it gives once, few, many or a size class.

>.|TRBV28|.|TRBJ1-2
CASIQDYGYTF
TGTGCCAGCATTCAGGACTATGGCTACACCTTC
>few|TRBV7-3|TRBD2|TRBJ2-3
CASSSPVAGPSTDTQYF
TGTGCCAGCAGCTCCCCGGTAGCGGGCCCCAGCACAGATACGCAGTATTTT
>.|TRBV6-1|.|TRBJ2-7
CASSEARWGSQGTYEQYF
TGTGCCAGCAGTGAAGCGCGTTGGGGCTCCCAAGGCACCTACGAGCAGTACTTC
>.|TRBV7-2|.|TRBJ2-5
CASSLDSGTQYF
TGTGCCAGCAGCTTAGACAGTGGGACCCAGTACTTC
>few|TRBV9|TRBD2|TRBJ2-1
CASSVELAGAYNEQFF
TGTGCCAGCAGCGTAGAACTAGCGGGGGCGTACAATGAGCAGTTCTTC
>.|TRBV28|.|TRBJ1-5
CASHMGGYSNQPQHF
TGTGCCAGCCATATGGGGGGGTATAGCAATCAGCCCCAGCATTTT
>.|TRBV4-2|TRBD1|TRBJ1-2
CASSLDRGRNYGYTF
TGTGCCAGCAGCTTAGACAGGGGTCGGAACTATGGCTACACCTTC
>.|TRBV5-5|.|TRBJ2-2
CASSLEQLNTGELFF
TGTGCCAGCAGCTTGGAACAGCTGAACACCGGGGAGCTGTTTTTT
>.|TRBV4-1|TRBD2|TRBJ2-1
CASSQGPILAGSGDEQFF
TGCGCCAGCAGCCAAGGTCCAATACTAGCGGGGTCGGGCGATGAGCAGTTCTTC
>.|TRBV28|TRBD1|TRBJ2-7
CASRPRDRRSYEQYF
TGTGCCAGCAGGCCACGGGACAGGCGATCCTACGAGCAGTACTTC
>.|TRBV5-5|.|TRBJ2-2
CASSPAGTTGELFF
TGTGCCAGCAGCCCCGCGGGGACCACCGGGGAGCTGTTTTTT
>.|TRBV21-1|.|TRBJ2-7
CASSLSKVPRDKGSYEQYF
TGTGCCAGCAGCCTCAGTAAAGTGCCCCGGGACAAGGGTTCCTACGAGCAGTACTTC
>.|TRBV9|.|TRBJ1-1
CASSVDEGRAEAFF
TGTGCCAGCAGCGTAGATGAGGGAAGGGCTGAAGCTTTCTTT
>.|TRBV10-1|.|TRBJ1-1
CASSETGNTEAFF
TGCGCCAGCAGTGAGACGGGGAACACTGAAGCTTTCTTT
>.|TRBV7-9|.|TRBJ2-5
CSSRSEERSKETQYF
TGTTCCAGCAGGAGCGAGGAGAGGTCTAAAGAGACCCAGTACTTC
>.|TRBV10-2|TRBD1|TRBJ1-3
CASGGQGKGNTIYF
TGCGCCAGCGGAGGACAGGGTAAAGGAAACACCATATATTTT
>.|TRBV29-1|.|TRBJ2-3
CSVADRKDTQYF
TGCAGCGTTGCGGACAGAAAGGATACGCAGTATTTT
>.|TRBV29-1|.|TRBJ1-4
CSVTRGEKLFF
TGCAGCGTTACCCGGGGAGAAAAACTGTTTTTT
>.|TRBV2|.|TRBJ2-2
CASSESGLNTGELFF
TGTGCCAGCAGTGAATCGGGTTTGAACACCGGGGAGCTGTTTTTT
>.|TRBV18|TRBD1|TRBJ1-5
CASSLTGLNQPQHF
TGTGCCAGCTCATTGACAGGGCTCAATCAGCCCCAGCATTTT
>.|TRBV28|TRBD1|TRBJ1-1
CANKRTGRNTEAFF
TGTGCTAACAAGAGGACAGGGAGGAACACTGAAGCTTTCTTT
>.|TRBV19|.|TRBJ1-1
CASSTPRQANAEAFF
TGTGCCAGTAGTACCCCAAGGCAGGCGAACGCTGAAGCTTTCTTT
>.|TRBV4-3|TRBD1|TRBJ1-1
CASSRRDRGTDTEAFF
TGCGCCAGCAGCCGGCGGGACAGGGGGACGGACACTGAAGCTTTCTTT
>once|TRBV5-1|.|TRBJ2-4
CASSLDSSAKNIQYF
TGCGCCAGCAGCCTGGACAGCTCAGCCAAAAACATTCAGTACTTC
>.|TRBV5-1|.|TRBJ2-1
CASRQLANNEQFF
TGCGCCAGCAGGCAACTAGCTAACAATGAGCAGTTCTTC
>.|TRBV7-9|.|TRBJ1-2
CSSSLGVGDFYGYTF
TGTTCCAGCAGCTTGGGTGTGGGGGACTTCTATGGCTACACCTTC
>.|TRBV29-1|TRBD1|TRBJ1-3
CSTTGVSGNTIYF
TGCAGCACGACAGGGGTCTCTGGAAACACCATATATTTT
>.|TRBV2|TRBD1|TRBJ1-3
CASNRGTGNTIYF
TGTGCCAGCAACAGGGGGACCGGAAACACCATATATTTT
>.|TRBV28|TRBD1|TRBJ1-5
CASTAGGSGNQPQHF
TGTGCCAGCACGGCAGGGGGCAGCGGCAATCAGCCCCAGCATTTT
>.|TRBV28|TRBD1|TRBJ1-4
CASNRDRGNYEKLFF
TGTGCCAGCAACCGGGACAGGGGTAATTATGAAAAACTGTTTTTT
>.|TRBV6-4|.|TRBJ2-1
CASSRLRVNEQFF
TGTGCCAGCAGTCGCCTACGGGTGAATGAGCAGTTCTTC
>.|TRBV6-6|TRBD1|TRBJ2-7
CASSTGGNEQYF
TGTGCCAGCAGCACAGGGGGCAACGAGCAGTACTTC
>few|TRBV7-2|.|TRBJ1-5
CASSSTGGGYSNQPQHF
TGTGCCAGCAGCTCTACGGGGGGAGGCTATAGCAATCAGCCCCAGCATTTT
>.|TRBV15|TRBD1|TRBJ2-1
CATSRETGNYNEQFF
TGTGCCACCAGCAGAGAGACAGGGAACTACAATGAGCAGTTCTTC
>.|TRBV6-4|TRBD1|TRBJ2-3
CASSVDRADTQYF
TGTGCCAGCAGTGTGGACAGGGCAGATACGCAGTATTTT
>.|TRBV10-3|.|TRBJ2-1
CAIREGSSYNEQFF
TGTGCCATCAGGGAGGGCAGCTCCTACAATGAGCAGTTCTTC
>few|TRBV7-6|TRBD2|TRBJ2-5
CASSLEAGGETQYF
TGTGCCAGCAGCTTAGAAGCGGGAGGAGAGACCCAGTACTTC
>few|TRBV11-3|TRBD1|TRBJ2-1
CASSLRGTGGNEQFF
TGTGCCAGCAGCTTACGCGGGACAGGGGGAAATGAGCAGTTCTTC
>.|TRBV7-2|TRBD1|TRBJ1-5
CASSPQGAIRNQPQHF
TGTGCCAGCAGCCCTCAGGGGGCGATTAGGAATCAGCCCCAGCATTTT
>few|TRBV6-1|TRBD2|TRBJ2-1
CASSATSGRWVYNEQFF
TGTGCCAGCAGTGCGACTAGCGGGAGGTGGGTCTACAATGAGCAGTTCTTC
>.|TRBV9|TRBD2|TRBJ2-7
CASSASGGAYEQYF
TGTGCCAGCAGCGCCAGCGGGGGGGCTTACGAGCAGTACTTC
>.|TRBV7-8|TRBD2|TRBJ2-2
CASSLGFLAGGNTGELFF
TGTGCCAGCAGCTTAGGATTTCTAGCGGGGGGTAACACCGGGGAGCTGTTTTTT
>.|TRBV6-1|TRBD2|TRBJ2-3
CASSDLAGGLTDTQYF
TGTGCCAGCAGTGACTTAGCGGGGGGGCTAACAGATACGCAGTATTTT
>once|TRBV28|TRBD2|TRBJ2-7
CASSRGGGGSGYEQYF
TGTGCCAGCAGTCGGGGGGGCGGGGGAAGTGGCTACGAGCAGTACTTC
>.|TRBV7-9|.|TRBJ1-3
CASSQEGGTIYF
TGTGCCAGCAGCCAAGAGGGCGGCACCATATATTTT
>.|TRBV7-2|.|TRBJ2-3
CASSLVRRPSTDTQYF
TGTGCCAGCAGCTTAGTGAGGCGGCCTAGCACAGATACGCAGTATTTT
>.|TRBV6-6|.|TRBJ1-5
CASAGISNQPQHF
TGTGCCAGCGCAGGCATCAGCAATCAGCCCCAGCATTTT
>.|TRBV5-6|TRBD2|TRBJ2-3
CASSPLAGYTQYF
TGTGCCAGCAGCCCCCTAGCGGGGTATACGCAGTATTTT
>.|TRBV4-2|.|TRBJ2-5
CASSQAVASEETQYF
TGTGCCAGCAGCCAAGCCGTGGCTAGTGAAGAGACCCAGTACTTC
>once|TRBV5-1|TRBD1|TRBJ2-4
CASNPQGLGNIQYF
TGCGCCAGCAATCCACAGGGGTTGGGGAACATTCAGTACTTC
>.|TRBV6-5|TRBD2|TRBJ2-7
CASSYSGSSYEQYF
TGTGCCAGCAGTTACAGCGGGAGCTCCTACGAGCAGTACTTC
>.|TRBV7-6|.|TRBJ1-1
CASSLDEVNTEAFF
TGTGCCAGCAGCTTAGACGAGGTGAACACTGAAGCTTTCTTT
>.|TRBV6-5|TRBD1|TRBJ1-1
CASSYSDRLFYTEAFF
TGTGCCAGCAGTTACTCGGACAGGCTATTTTACACTGAAGCTTTCTTT
>.|TRBV7-2|.|TRBJ2-7
CASSLERFYEQYF
TGTGCCAGCAGCTTAGAACGGTTCTACGAGCAGTACTTC